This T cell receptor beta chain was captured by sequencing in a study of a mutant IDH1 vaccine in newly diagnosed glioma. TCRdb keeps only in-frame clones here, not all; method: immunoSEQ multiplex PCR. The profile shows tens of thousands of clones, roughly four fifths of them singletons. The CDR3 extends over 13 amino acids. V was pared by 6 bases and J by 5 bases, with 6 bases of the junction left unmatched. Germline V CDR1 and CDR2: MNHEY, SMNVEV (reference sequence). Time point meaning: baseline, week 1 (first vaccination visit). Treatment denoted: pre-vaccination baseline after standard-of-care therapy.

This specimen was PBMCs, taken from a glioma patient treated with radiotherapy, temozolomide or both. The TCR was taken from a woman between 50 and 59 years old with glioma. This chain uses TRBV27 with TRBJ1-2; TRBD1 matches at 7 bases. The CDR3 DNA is TGTGCCAGCAGGGCCAGGGGGGTTTATGGCTACACCTTC. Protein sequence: CASRARGVYGYTF.